This T cell receptor beta chain was recorded in a study of T-cell memory formation after mild COVID-19. Study-wide points: Contracting clones from day 15 to 85 had balanced CD4/CD8; later expanders favoured CD4+. Pre-infection memory contained some responding clones, which suggested that cross-reactive memory had joined.

V lost 4 bases and J lost 1, with 8 bases in between. Germline-derived CDR1 and CDR2 are MNHEY and SMNVEV (reference sequence). CDR3 length: 14 residues. This clonotype was seen more than once but under ten times. Its specificity is unknown. Constant-segment primers and 5'RACE yielded cDNA libraries for TCR alpha and TCR beta, each carrying sample barcodes and UMIs. TCRdb independently ran MiXCR on the 5' RACE reads; one entry per CDR3 protein. The data hold 40,000 to 60,000 distinct CDR3 sequences, with roughly 27% observed a single time. This sequence joins TRBV27 and TRBJ2-1; no definite D call. The sequenced sample was PBMCs or a T cell subset sorted from them (not recorded which). The sequence was obtained from a man aged 18 to 30 who had mild COVID-19 (a few samples of this study predate the infection). Cell type and time point are not known. The CDR3 loop reads CASSSLNSYNEQFF. DNA of the CDR3: TGTGCCAGCAGTTCATTAAATTCCTACAATGAGCAGTTCTTC.